Listed here is a single T cell receptor (beta chain). CDR1 and CDR2 (germline): SGHRS, YFSETQ. Germline trimming cut 4 bases from V and 4 bases from J; bases unmatched to any gene: 16. This CDR3 has 19 residues. Repertoires were generated with immunoSEQ multiplex PCR, while TCRdb's copy carries only in-frame clones and drops some. The sample holds approximately 200,000 clones; approximately 90% are singletons and the top ten take around 2.3%. This sample is part of a study of blood T cell repertoires in COVID-19. Study-wide context: Samples representing acute and convalescent COVID-19 were sourced from the United States, Italy and Spain. PBMCs, B-cell-depleted T cells, or T cells provided the cDNA or gDNA that made up the material.

Sequenced sample: peripheral blood. The origin of this receptor is a man aged 70-80 years with active or convalescent COVID-19. V and J are TRBV5-1 and TRBJ2-1; 11 bases are a match to TRBD2. The CDR3 DNA reads as TGCGCCAGCAGCCCTTACAGGGGGCTAGCGGGGGGATCTTACAATGAGCAGTTCTTC. Translation gives CASSPYRGLAGGSYNEQFF.